This TCR beta chain came from a study of T cells in Graves' hyperthyroidism and ophthalmopathy. What was amplified from RNA transcripts were TCR beta CDR3 regions. The study used the HTBI primer set for a first-round RT-PCR of the TCR CDR3. TCRdb re-analysed the multiplex PCR reads in MiXCR, keeping a single row per CDR3 protein. The table includes hundreds of thousands of distinct CDR3 sequences, less than 30% detected once. A patient was excluded if there was uncontrolled infection, other autoimmune disease, pregnancy or lactation. The blood specimen was taken at initial hyperthyroidism diagnosis, before any ophthalmopathy symptoms. Trimming removed 2 bases at V and 4 bases at J, with 14 bases between. CDR1 SGHRS and CDR2 YFSETQ come from the germline V gene. The CDR3 length is 15 residues.

Material for sequencing was blood. V usage is TRBV5-1 and J usage is TRBJ2-3; D may correspond to TRBD1 or TRBD2 (6 bases each). The clonotype comes from a man aged 40-49 years with Graves' hyperthyroidism that later progressed to Graves' ophthalmopathy. The CDR3 nucleotides are TGCGCCAGCAGCTTCGACAGGTCGGGGGCAGATACGCAGTATTTT. It specifies CASSFDRSGADTQYF.